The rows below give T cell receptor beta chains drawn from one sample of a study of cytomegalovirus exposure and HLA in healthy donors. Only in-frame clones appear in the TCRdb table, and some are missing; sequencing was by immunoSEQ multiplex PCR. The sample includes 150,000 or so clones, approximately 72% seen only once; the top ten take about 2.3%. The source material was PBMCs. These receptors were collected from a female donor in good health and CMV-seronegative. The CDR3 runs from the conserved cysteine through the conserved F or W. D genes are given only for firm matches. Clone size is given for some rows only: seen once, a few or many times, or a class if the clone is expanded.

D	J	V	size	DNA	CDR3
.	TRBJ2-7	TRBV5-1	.	TGCGCCAGCAGCCGGACCAGGGGCGGGTCCTACGAGCAGTGCTTC	CASSRTRGGSYEQCF
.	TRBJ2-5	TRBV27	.	TGTGCCAGCTCCCTCCGAGGGATAGGGGAGACCCAGTACTTC	CASSLRGIGETQYF
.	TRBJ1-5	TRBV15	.	TGTGCCACCAGTGGTCAGGTCAATCAGCCCCAGCATTTT	CATSGQVNQPQHF
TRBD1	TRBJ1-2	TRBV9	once	TGTGCCAGCAGCGTCGCTTCCGGTGACAGGGGTAGTGGCTACACCTTC	CASSVASGDRGSGYTF
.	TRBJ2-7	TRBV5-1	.	TGCGCCTGTTCACAGGTGCAGTACTTC	CACSQVQYF
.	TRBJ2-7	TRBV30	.	TGTGCCTGGAGTGTTATAGGGGGTGCCTACGAGCAGTACTTC	CAWSVIGGAYEQYF
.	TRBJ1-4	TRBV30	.	TGTGCCTGGAACCCAATTGGCCCAACTAATGAAAAACTGTTTTTT	CAWNPIGPTNEKLFF
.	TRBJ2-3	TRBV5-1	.	TGCGCCAGCAGCTTCAGGTCCAGGGATGTTACAGATACGCAGTATTTT	CASSFRSRDVTDTQYF
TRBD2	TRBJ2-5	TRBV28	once	TGTGCCAGCAGTTTATATACTAGCGGGATTGAGACCCAGTACTTC	CASSLYTSGIETQYF
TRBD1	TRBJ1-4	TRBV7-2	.	TGTGCCAGCAGCTTAAGGGGGGGACAGGGCGGTGAAAAACTGTTTTTT	CASSLRGGQGGEKLFF
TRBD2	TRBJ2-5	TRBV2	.	TGTGCCAGCAGTACCGGGACTACTCCTCAAGAGACCCAGTACTTC	CASSTGTTPQETQYF
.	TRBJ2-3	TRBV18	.	TGTGCCAGCTCACCCACAACAGATACGCAGTATTTT	CASSPTTDTQYF
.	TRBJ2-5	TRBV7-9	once	TGTTCCAGCAGCTATACTAGTGGGGAGACCCAGTACTTC	CSSSYTSGETQYF
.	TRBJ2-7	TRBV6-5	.	TGTGCCAGCAGCCAGAGGGAGAGCGGTAGAGGCGAGCAGTACTTC	CASSQRESGRGEQYF
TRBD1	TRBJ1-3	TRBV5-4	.	TGTGCCAGCAGAGACAGGGTCCCCTATGGAAACACCATATATTTT	CASRDRVPYGNTIYF
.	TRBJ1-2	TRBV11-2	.	TGTGCCAGCAGGCAGGGCTTCTTTGGCTACACCTTC	CASRQGFFGYTF
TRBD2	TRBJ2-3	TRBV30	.	TGTGCCTGGAGTAGGAGCGGGGGCACAGATACGCAGTATTTT	CAWSRSGGTDTQYF
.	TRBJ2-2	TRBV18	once	TGTGCCAGCTCACCATCGTTCGGGGCCGGGGAGCTGTTTTTT	CASSPSFGAGELFF
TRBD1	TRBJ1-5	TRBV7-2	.	TGTGCCAGCAGCTCGGGACAGGGCGTTTATAGCAATCAGCCCCAGCATTTT	CASSSGQGVYSNQPQHF
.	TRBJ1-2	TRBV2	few	TGTGCCAGCGGCCCACAGGCCTATGGCTACACCTTC	CASGPQAYGYTF
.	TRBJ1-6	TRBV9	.	TGTGCCAGCAGCTCTGGGCAGAATAATTCACCCCTCCACTTT	CASSSGQNNSPLHF
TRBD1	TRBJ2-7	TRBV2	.	TGTGCCAGCAGCGATCACAGGGGCATCGAGCAGTACTTC	CASSDHRGIEQYF
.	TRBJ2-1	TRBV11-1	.	TGTGCCAGCAGCGCGCGCCCGAGGCTGGTTGGCAATGAGCAGTTCTTC	CASSARPRLVGNEQFF
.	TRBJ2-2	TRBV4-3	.	TGCGCCAGCAGCCAAGACTGGCCGAACACCGGGGAGCTGTTTTTT	CASSQDWPNTGELFF
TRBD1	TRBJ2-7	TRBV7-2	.	TGTGCCAGCAGCCGCACAGGGGCCCCGGGCGAGCAGTACTTC	CASSRTGAPGEQYF
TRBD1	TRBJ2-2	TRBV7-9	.	TGTGCCAGCAGCCGACAGGGGGTGAGGACCGGGGAGCTGTTTTTT	CASSRQGVRTGELFF
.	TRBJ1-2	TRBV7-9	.	TGTGCCAGCAGCTTAGTCGGAGGGGCCGGCGTCACCTTC	CASSLVGGAGVTF
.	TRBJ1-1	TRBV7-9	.	TGTGCCAGCAGCGACGAAATGACTAATGAGGTTGAAGCTTTCTTT	CASSDEMTNEVEAFF
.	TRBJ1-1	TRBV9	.	TGTGCCAGCAGCGTGGGCGGGAGGGCGGGTGGTGGTGAAGCTTTCTTT	CASSVGGRAGGGEAFF
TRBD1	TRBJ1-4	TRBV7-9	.	TGTTCCAGCAGCTTAGGGACAGCGAGGGATGAAAAACTGTTTTTT	CSSSLGTARDEKLFF
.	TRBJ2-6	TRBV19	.	TGTGCCAGTAGTATCCAGCGGGCCAGCTCTGGGGCCAACGTCCTGACTTTC	CASSIQRASSGANVLTF
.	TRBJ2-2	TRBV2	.	TGTGCCAGCTCGGAGGGGATGAACACCGGGGAGCTGTTTTTT	CASSEGMNTGELFF
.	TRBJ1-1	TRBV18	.	TGTGCCAGCTCACCCATGACAGGGAACACTGAAGCTTTCTTT	CASSPMTGNTEAFF
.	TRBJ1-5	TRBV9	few	TGTGCCAGCAGCGCCGACACCTCCGATCAGCCCCAGCATTTT	CASSADTSDQPQHF
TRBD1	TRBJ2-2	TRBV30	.	TGTGCCTGGGGGCCGGACAGGGGGCTTACCGGGGAGCTGTTTTTT	CAWGPDRGLTGELFF
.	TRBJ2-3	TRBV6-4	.	TGTGCCAGCAGTGACACTAGCACAGATACGCAGTATTTT	CASSDTSTDTQYF
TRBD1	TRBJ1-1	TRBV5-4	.	TGTGCCAGCAGCTTGGGCCACAGGGGGCAGAACACTGAAGCTTTCTTT	CASSLGHRGQNTEAFF
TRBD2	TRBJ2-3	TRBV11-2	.	TGTGCCAGCAGCCGCAGCGGGGGTGCAGATACGCAGTATTTT	CASSRSGGADTQYF
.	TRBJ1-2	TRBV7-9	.	TGTGCCAGCAGCTTAGCATCAGGGGATGGCTACACCTTC	CASSLASGDGYTF
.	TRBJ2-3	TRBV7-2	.	TGTGCCAGCAGCTTAGGTGTAGGGGGAATAGCAGATACGCAGTATTTT	CASSLGVGGIADTQYF
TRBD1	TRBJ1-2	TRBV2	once	TGTGCCAGCGGACAGGGGTTAGGCTACACCTTC	CASGQGLGYTF
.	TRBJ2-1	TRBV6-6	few	TGTGCCAGCAGTTACTCGACGAGGGCGGGCTACAATGAGCAGTTCTTC	CASSYSTRAGYNEQFF
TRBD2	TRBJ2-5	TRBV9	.	TGTGCCAGCAGCGTACTAGCGGGAGTGGGGACCCAGTACTTC	CASSVLAGVGTQYF
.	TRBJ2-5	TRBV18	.	TGTGCCAGCTCAGTAAAAGAGACCCAGTACTTC	CASSVKETQYF
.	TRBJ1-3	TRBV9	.	TGTGCCAGCGGACTCGGGTCCGACTCTGGAAACACCATATATTTT	CASGLGSDSGNTIYF
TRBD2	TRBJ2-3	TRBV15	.	TGTGCCACCAGCAGACCCCTGACTAGCGGGGGAAGCACAGATACGCAGTATTTT	CATSRPLTSGGSTDTQYF
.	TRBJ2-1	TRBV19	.	TGTGCCAGTAACAGCAGGCTCACCTACAATGAGCAGTTCTTC	CASNSRLTYNEQFF
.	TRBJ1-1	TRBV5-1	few	TGCGCCAGCACCAACTCGTGGAGGGGTGGGTTGAACACTGAAGCTTTCTTT	CASTNSWRGGLNTEAFF
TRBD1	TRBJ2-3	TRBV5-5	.	TGTGCCAGCAGCTTCACAGGGGGGCCAGATACGCAGTATTTT	CASSFTGGPDTQYF
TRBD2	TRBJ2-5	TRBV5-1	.	TGCGCCAGCAGCCACCCTAGCGGAGAGACCCAGTACTTC	CASSHPSGETQYF
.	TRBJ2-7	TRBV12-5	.	TGTGCTAGTGGTTTGGGCAGGGGGGTTTACGAGCAGTACTTC	CASGLGRGVYEQYF
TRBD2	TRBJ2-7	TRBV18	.	TGTGCCAGCTCACCGGCTAGCGGGAGTTACGAGCAGTACTTC	CASSPASGSYEQYF
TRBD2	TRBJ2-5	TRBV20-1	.	TGCAGTGCTGGGATAGGGACTAGGAGTTACTTC	CSAGIGTRSYF
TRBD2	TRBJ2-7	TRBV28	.	TGTGCCAGCAGGTCAACCGGGACTAGCGGGAGTTGGGAGCAGTACTTC	CASRSTGTSGSWEQYF